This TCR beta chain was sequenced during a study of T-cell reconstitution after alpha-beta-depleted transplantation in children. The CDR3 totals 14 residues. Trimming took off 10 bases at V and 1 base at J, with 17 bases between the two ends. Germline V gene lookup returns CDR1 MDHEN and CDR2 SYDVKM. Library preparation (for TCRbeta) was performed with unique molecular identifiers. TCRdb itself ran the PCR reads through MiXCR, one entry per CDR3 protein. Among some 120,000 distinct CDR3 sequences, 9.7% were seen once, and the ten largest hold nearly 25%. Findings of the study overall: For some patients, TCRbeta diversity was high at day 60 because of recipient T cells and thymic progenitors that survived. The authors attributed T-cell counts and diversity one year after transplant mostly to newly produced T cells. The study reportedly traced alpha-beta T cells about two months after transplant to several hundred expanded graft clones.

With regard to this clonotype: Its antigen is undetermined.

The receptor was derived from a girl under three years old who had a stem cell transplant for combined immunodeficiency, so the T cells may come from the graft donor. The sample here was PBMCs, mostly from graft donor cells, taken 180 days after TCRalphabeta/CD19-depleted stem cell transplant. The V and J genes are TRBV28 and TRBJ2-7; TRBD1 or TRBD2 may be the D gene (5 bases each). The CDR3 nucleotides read TGTGCCACCCACTCGGGACGGACTTCCTACGAGCAGTACTTC. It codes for CATHSGRTSYEQYF.